The 22 T cell receptor beta chains reported below all come from one sample, sequenced in a study of blood T cell repertoires in COVID-19 (TCRdb year 2020). Library generation was performed with the immunoSEQ multiplex PCR assay. TCRdb limited this immuneACCESS table to in-frame rearrangements with V and J called. A share of clones is missing; checked studies link under half to unresolved V genes, and the rest is unexplained. Here the sample has 250,000 to 300,000 clones; 70% to 90% occur a single time. Of the sample, 3.7% is held by the ten largest clones. Sequences were obtained from peripheral blood. The source of these receptors is a woman in her thirties or forties with acute or convalescent COVID-19.

The rearrangement joins TRBV7-2 to TRBJ1-6; D is unclear. V was clipped by 5 bases and J by 8 bases, with 10 bases between them. Germline V CDR1 and CDR2: SGHTA, FQGNSA. The CDR3 runs to 13 residues. The CDR3 nucleotides read TGTGCCAGCAGCCCACGCGGGGATTCACCCCTCCACTTT. Its translation is CASSPRGDSPLHF.

The chain carries TRBV3-1 (or the pseudogene TRBV3-2) and TRBJ1-1; D gene uncertain. V dropped 4 bases and J dropped 1 base, with 10 bases sitting between them. This CDR3 has 14 residues. The germline V gene has CDR1 LGHDT and CDR2 YNNKEL (reference sequence). The DNA for the CDR3 is TGTGCCAGCAGCCCCCTAAATGGGAACACTGAAGCTTTCTTT. Translating gives CASSPLNGNTEAFF.

The chain combines TRBV28 with TRBJ1-2, with a possible D match to TRBD1 (5 bases). V lost 1 base, J lost 4 bases, and 13 bases lay in between. CDR3 length equals 15 residues. CDR1 is MDHEN, CDR2 SYDVKM, per germline. The CDR3, as DNA: TGTGCCAGCAGTTTATTCAGCCAGGGAGGCTATGGCTACACCTTC. This gives the protein CASSLFSQGGYGYTF.

J is TRBJ2-3 and V is TRBV29-1; D is undetermined. With 7 bases removed from V and 4 bases from J, the gap between germline ends came to 6 bases. The CDR3 length is 10 residues. CDR1 is SQVTM, CDR2 ANQGSEA, per germline. CDR3 sequence (DNA): TGCAGCGCTCGGTCAGATACGCAGTATTTT. Translation gives CSARSDTQYF.

The chain's CDR3 is CASSAAGPGQYF. CDR3 sequence (DNA): TGTGCCAGCAGCGCCGCGGGTCCCGGGCAGTATTTT. The chain recombines TRBV6-2 or TRBV6-3 with TRBJ2-3; TRBD2 is a possible D gene (5 bases). The CDR3 covers 12 residues. V lost 6 bases to trimming and J lost 11 bases, with 15 bases between them. Germline CDR1 reads MNHEY; CDR2 reads SVGEGT.

The rearrangement links TRBV27 to TRBJ1-6; no reliable D call. There are 14 residues in the CDR3. V shed 2 bases and J shed 10 bases, with 12 bases lying between them. Germline lookup yields CDR1 MNHEY and CDR2 SMNVEV (reference sequence). The chain's CDR3 is CASSLGPITSPLHF. The CDR3 nucleotides read TGTGCCAGCAGTTTAGGGCCGATAACCTCACCCCTCCACTTT.

The J gene is TRBJ1-1, the V gene TRBV5-1; a possible D gene is TRBD1 (6 bases). Trimming took 3 bases from V and 2 from J, leaving 8 bases between them. The CDR3 has 13 residues. The germline V gene encodes CDR1 SGHRS and CDR2 YFSETQ. The CDR3 is CASSYRDNTEAFF. CDR3 DNA sequence: TGCGCCAGCAGCTACAGGGATAACACTGAAGCTTTCTTT.

This clone occurred once. This chain links TRBV24-1 with TRBJ1-2, with D perhaps TRBD1 (6 bases). V was clipped by 9 bases and J by 6 bases, with 16 bases between them. From germline, CDR1 is KGHDR and CDR2 SFDVKD. This CDR3 has 13 residues. The CDR3 reads CATSAHPGDGYTF. The CDR3, as DNA: TGTGCCACCTCTGCTCACCCAGGGGATGGCTACACCTTC.

The rearrangement joins TRBV5-1 to TRBJ1-4; 11 bases are a match to TRBD1. V gave up 4 bases and J gave up 8 bases; unmatched junction bases: 7. The CDR3 covers 15 residues. Germline values: CDR1 SGHRS, CDR2 YFSETQ. The CDR3 loop is CASSPSGTGGEKLFF. For the CDR3, the DNA is TGCGCCAGCAGCCCCAGCGGGACAGGGGGGGAAAAACTGTTTTTT.

The rearrangement joins TRBV6-5 to TRBJ1-2, with 8 bases identical to TRBD1. Per germline, CDR1 MNHEY and CDR2 SVGAGI. The CDR3 is 14 residues long. Unmatched junction bases numbered 7, after V lost 6 bases and J lost 4 bases. The CDR3 DNA reads TGTGCCAGCAGGTTGACAGGGGAGGGCTATGGCTACACCTTC. Its translation: CASRLTGEGYGYTF.

This chain joins TRBV6-5 and TRBJ1-5; 10 bases fit TRBD1. The CDR3 sequence is 14 residues long. The trim removed 6 bases at V and 6 bases at J, leaving 5 bases unmatched. Germline V lookup: CDR1 MNHEY, CDR2 SVGAGI. For the CDR3, the DNA is TGTGCCAGCAGGACAGGGGGCGCAGGTCAGCCCCAGCATTTT. Its translation is CASRTGGAGQPQHF.

This rearrangement joins TRBV9 to TRBJ1-2, with 11 bases aligning to TRBD1. V lost 4 bases and J lost 4; bases outside the gene matches: 15. Germline CDR1 and CDR2: SGDLS and YYNGEE. This CDR3 has 18 residues. The DNA for the CDR3 is TGTGCCAGCAGCACCCGTCGGACAGGGGGCGCAGACCTCTATGGCTACACCTTC. As protein: CASSTRRTGGADLYGYTF.

V gene TRBV7-9 combines with J gene TRBJ1-1; D is unresolved. The CDR3 totals 10 residues. Germline CDR1 and CDR2: SEHNR and FQNEAQ (reference sequence). V was pared by 4 bases and J by 7 bases, with 4 bases between. The CDR3 DNA follows: TGTGCCAGCAGCTCGTTTGAAGCTTTCTTT. This translates into CASSSFEAFF.

The chain couples TRBV18 to TRBJ1-3; D is possibly TRBD1 (6 bases). Trimming took 0 bases from V and 6 from J, leaving 15 bases between them. The CDR3 has 16 amino acids. The germline gives CDR1 KGHSH, CDR2 LQKENI. DNA of the CDR3: TGTGCCAGCTCACCACCCAACAGGGCGATGGAAAACACCATATATTTT. The encoded protein is CASSPPNRAMENTIYF.

V is TRBV5-4 and J is TRBJ1-1, with a possible D match to TRBD1 (6 bases). Trimming shortened V by 0 bases and J by 6 bases, and 18 bases separated the two germline ends. Germline lookup yields CDR1 SGHNT and CDR2 YYREEE (reference sequence). The CDR3 spans 16 residues. The chain's CDR3 is CASSLEGRGVRPEAFF. The DNA for the CDR3 is TGTGCCAGCAGCTTGGAGGGCAGGGGCGTTAGGCCTGAAGCTTTCTTT. Full variable domain (outside the CDR3, taken from reference TRBV5-4 and TRBJ1-1): ETGVTQSPTHLIKTRGQQVTLRCSSQSGHNTVSWYQQALGQGPQFIFQYYREEENGRGNFPPRFSGLQFPNYSSELNVNALELDDSALYLCASSLEGRGVRPEAFFGQGTRLTVV.

The CDR3 loop is CASRSTGAIQHF. The CDR3 nucleotides are TGTGCCAGCAGGTCGACAGGGGCTATCCAGCATTTT. The V and J genes are TRBV28 and TRBJ1-5; 8 bases agree with TRBD1. V gave up 6 bases and J gave up 12 bases; unmatched junction bases: 7. Germline CDR1 is MDHEN and CDR2 is SYDVKM. The CDR3 contains 12 residues.

This clone came up once. The rearrangement joins TRBV11-2 to TRBJ1-1; D is possibly TRBD1 (5 bases). The germline V gene encodes CDR1 SGHAT and CDR2 FQNNGV. V shed 8 bases and J shed 5 bases, with 18 bases lying between them. This CDR3 is built from 14 residues. The CDR3 nucleotides are TGTGCCAGCGGGGGGGACCGGATGGGAACTGAAGCTTTCTTT. Protein sequence: CASGGDRMGTEAFF.

The genes are TRBV6-2 or TRBV6-3 and TRBJ1-1; D is uncertain. The germline V gene encodes CDR1 MNHEY and CDR2 SVGEGT. V was pared by 6 bases and J by 1 base, with 15 bases between. The CDR3 loop spans 15 amino acids. The CDR3 reads CASSYRLAGNTEAFF. The CDR3 DNA reads as TGTGCCAGCAGCTATCGCCTGGCGGGGAACACTGAAGCTTTCTTT.

This clone was detected only once. The chain carries TRBV5-1 and TRBJ1-2; tentatively, D is TRBD1 (6 bases). This CDR3 region has 14 residues. Germline V CDR1 and CDR2: SGHRS, YFSETQ. V lost 4 bases and J lost 4, with 14 bases in between. CDR3 nucleotide sequence: TGCGCCAGCAGCCCTACTGGACAGAGCTATGGCTACACCTTC. This sequence encodes CASSPTGQSYGYTF.

V gene TRBV10-3 combines with J gene TRBJ1-2; no firm D call. Germline CDR1 and CDR2: ENHRY and SYGVKD. The CDR3 runs to 13 residues. The germline V and J ends were trimmed by 8 bases and 0 bases, with 10 bases remaining between them. CDR3 bases: TGTGCCATCTCCACCGGGGCTAACTATGGCTACACCTTC. It encodes CAISTGANYGYTF.

This chain uses TRBV11-2 with TRBJ1-3; no clear D gene. Germline CDR1 reads SGHAT; CDR2 reads FQNNGV. There are 18 residues in the CDR3. V shed 1 base and J shed 4 bases, with 20 bases lying between them. The CDR3 region is CASSLGPAIRSHGNTIYF. CDR3 bases: TGTGCCAGCAGCTTAGGCCCTGCGATACGGAGTCACGGAAACACCATATATTTT.

The chain uses TRBV3-1 (or the pseudogene TRBV3-2) and TRBJ2-1; D gene unclear. This CDR3 has 15 amino acids. CDR1 and CDR2 (germline): LGHDT, YNNKEL (reference sequence). V was pared by 1 base and J by 4 bases, with 11 bases between. The CDR3 loop is CASSQATALYNEQFF. The CDR3 DNA reads as TGTGCCAGCAGCCAAGCGACTGCGTTATACAATGAGCAGTTCTTC.